Below, 4 T cell receptor beta chains from the same sample are listed, as sequenced in a study of OX40 agonist ivuxolimab in advanced cancers. Sequencing used immunoSEQ multiplex PCR; TCRdb keeps in-frame clones, though not all of them. Here the sample spans tens of thousands of clones, around 87% being singletons. Sequences were derived from CD4+ or CD8+ T cells sorted from blood, sampled in a trial of the OX40 agonist ivuxolimab. These receptors came from an adult with an advanced solid tumor such as melanoma, head and neck, liver or kidney cancer.

The CDR3 is CASSQARLAGVGEQFF. CDR3 nucleotide sequence: TGCGCCAGCAGCCAAGCCAGACTAGCGGGAGTTGGTGAGCAGTTCTTC. J is TRBJ2-1 and V is TRBV4-3; 12 bases are shared with TRBD2. CDR1 LGHNA and CDR2 YSLEER come from the germline V gene. This CDR3 region has 16 residues. V lost 1 base and J lost 9; bases outside the gene matches: 7.

V and J are TRBV7-8 and TRBJ2-1, with 7 bases fitting TRBD1. This CDR3 contains 16 residues. With 5 bases clipped from V and 7 bases from J, the junction kept 14 bases outside the gene matches. The germline CDR1 and CDR2 sequences are SGHVS and FQNEAQ. CDR3 coding DNA: TGTGCCAGCAGCCAGTGGAGACAGGGCTTTGTGAATGAGCAGTTCTTC. The encoded protein is CASSQWRQGFVNEQFF.

The rearrangement links TRBV5-5 to TRBJ1-1; D is unclear. Germline V gene lookup returns CDR1 SGHKS and CDR2 YYEKEE (reference sequence). This CDR3 is 15 amino acids long. The V gene lost 1 base and the J gene lost 2 bases, with 12 bases spanning the gap. The CDR3 bases are TGTGCCAGCAGCTTGCCCGGGCCCCACAACACTGAAGCTTTCTTT. Protein sequence: CASSLPGPHNTEAFF.

Only one count was recorded for this clone. The chain is built from TRBV27 and TRBJ2-1; 14 bases are a match to TRBD2. V lost 2 bases, J lost 6 bases, and 6 bases stayed unmatched. This CDR3 contains 17 residues. Per germline, CDR1 MNHEY and CDR2 SMNVEV (reference sequence). The CDR3 sequence: CASSLQGLAGVGNEQFF. CDR3 nucleotide sequence: TGTGCCAGCAGTTTACAGGGACTAGCGGGAGTGGGCAATGAGCAGTTCTTC.